This T cell receptor (beta chain) was recovered during a study of response to subunit inactivated influenza vaccine. TCRdb fed the RT-PCR reads into MiXCR, producing one record per CDR3 protein. The table has 650,000 to 800,000 distinct CDR3 sequences, approximately 15% seen once. The J segment lost 1 base and the V segment lost 3 bases, leaving 7 bases of the junction unmatched. Germline lookup yields CDR1 MDHEN and CDR2 SYDVKM. This CDR3 region has 17 residues. The chain combines TRBV28 with TRBJ2-7; 12 bases are shared with TRBD2. Sample: PBMCs from blood, taken about 14 days before vaccination. This TCR was sampled from a man aged 50 or older who received an inactivated influenza vaccine. The CDR3 here is CASSLGGGLAGSYEQYF. The CDR3 region has the DNA TGTGCCAGCAGTTTGGGAGGGGGACTAGCGGGTTCCTACGAGCAGTACTTC.